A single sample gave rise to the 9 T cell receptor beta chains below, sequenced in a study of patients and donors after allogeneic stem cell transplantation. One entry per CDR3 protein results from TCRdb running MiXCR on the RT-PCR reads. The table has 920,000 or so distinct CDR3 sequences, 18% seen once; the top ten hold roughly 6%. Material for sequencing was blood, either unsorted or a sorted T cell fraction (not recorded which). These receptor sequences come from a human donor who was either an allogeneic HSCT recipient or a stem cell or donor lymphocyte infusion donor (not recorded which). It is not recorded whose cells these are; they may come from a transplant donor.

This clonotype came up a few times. The CDR3: CASSFSDGGLYGYTF. The CDR3 DNA reads as TGTGCCAGCAGCTTCTCGGATGGGGGGCTTTATGGCTACACCTTC. V gene TRBV11-2 combines with J gene TRBJ1-2, with D maybe TRBD1 (6 bases). Germline lookup yields CDR1 SGHAT and CDR2 FQNNGV. CDR3 size: 15 residues. V was shortened by 3 bases and J by 5 bases, with 16 bases between the two germline ends. The variable domain in full, completed from reference TRBV11-2 and TRBJ1-2, reads EAGVAQSPRYKIIEKRQSVAFWCNPISGHATLYWYQQILGQGPKLLIQFQNNGVVDDSQLPKDRFSAERLKGVDSTLKIQPAKLEDSAVYLCASSFSDGGLYGYTFGSGTRLTVV.

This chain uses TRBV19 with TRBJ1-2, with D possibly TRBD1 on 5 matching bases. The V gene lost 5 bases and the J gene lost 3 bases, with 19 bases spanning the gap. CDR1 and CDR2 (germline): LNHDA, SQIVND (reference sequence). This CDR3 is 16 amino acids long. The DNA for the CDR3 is TGTGCCAGTAGTGCAGATTTAGGGGTCGGGGACTATGGCTACACCTTC. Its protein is CASSADLGVGDYGYTF.

The CDR3: CASSYLVGGGYEQFF. Here the CDR3 DNA reads TGTGCCAGCAGCTACCTGGTGGGGGGGGGTTATGAGCAGTTCTTC. V and J are TRBV7-3 and TRBJ2-1; 7 bases are a match to TRBD2. This CDR3 is built from 15 residues. Trimming cost V 4 bases and J 8 bases; bases outside gene matches: 11. Germline lookup yields CDR1 SGHTA and CDR2 FQGTGA.

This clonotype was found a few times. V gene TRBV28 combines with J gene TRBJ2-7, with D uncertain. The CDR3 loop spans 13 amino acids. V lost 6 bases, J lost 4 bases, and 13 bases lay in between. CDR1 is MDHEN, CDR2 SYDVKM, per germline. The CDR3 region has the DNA TGTGCCAGCAGGACCCCCGGAATTTACGAGCAGTACTTC. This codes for CASRTPGIYEQYF.

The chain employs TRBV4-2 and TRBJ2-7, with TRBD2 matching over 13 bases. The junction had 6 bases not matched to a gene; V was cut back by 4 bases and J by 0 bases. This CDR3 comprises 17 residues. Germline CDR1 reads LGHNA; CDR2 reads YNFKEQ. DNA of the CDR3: TGTGCCAGCAGCCCTGGACTAGCGGGAGCGGCCTCCTACGAGCAGTACTTC. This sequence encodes CASSPGLAGAASYEQYF.

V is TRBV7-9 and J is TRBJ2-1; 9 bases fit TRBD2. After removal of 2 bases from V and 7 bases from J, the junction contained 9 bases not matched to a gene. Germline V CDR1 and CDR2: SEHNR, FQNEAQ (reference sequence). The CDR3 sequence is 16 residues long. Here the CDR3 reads CASSLLAGVARNEQFF. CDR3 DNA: TGTGCCAGCAGCTTATTAGCGGGAGTGGCGAGGAATGAGCAGTTCTTC.

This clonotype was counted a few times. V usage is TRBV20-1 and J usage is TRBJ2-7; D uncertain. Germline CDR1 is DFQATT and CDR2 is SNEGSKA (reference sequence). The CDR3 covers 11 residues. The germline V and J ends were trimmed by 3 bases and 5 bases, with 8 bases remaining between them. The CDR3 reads CSASFQNEQYF. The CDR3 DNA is TGCAGTGCTAGTTTCCAGAACGAGCAGTACTTC.

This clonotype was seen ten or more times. As DNA, the CDR3 is TGTGCCATCAGTGAGTCTATGCGGGCGGATGAGCAGTTCTTC. Its protein is CAISESMRADEQFF. The rearrangement links TRBV10-3 to TRBJ2-1; a weak D match, TRBD2 (5 bases). V gave up 0 bases and J gave up 8 bases, with 11 bases separating them. The length of the CDR3 is 14 residues. The germline gives CDR1 ENHRY, CDR2 SYGVKD.

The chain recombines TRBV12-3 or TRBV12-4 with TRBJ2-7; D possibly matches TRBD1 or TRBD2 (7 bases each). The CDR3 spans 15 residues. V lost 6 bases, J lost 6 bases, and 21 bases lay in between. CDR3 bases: TGTGCCAGCAGCTTCCTCAGGGGGGGGTCGGGCGAGCAGTACTTC. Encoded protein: CASSFLRGGSGEQYF.